The subject of this entry is one T cell receptor beta chain. The antigen is unknown. The data stem from a study of CD8 T cells in Susac syndrome. Across the whole study: Patients with Susac syndrome were therapy-naive, on corticosteroids, or on intravenous immunoglobulin alone at the time that blood was drawn. Overall study findings and caveats: By the study's own acknowledgment, its TCR sequencing and HLA analysis included relatively few individuals.

The CDR3 has 11 amino acids. Trimming pared 4 bases from V and 1 base from J, leaving 3 bases between. Per germline, CDR1 SGHDT and CDR2 YYEEEE. A quantity of roughly 0.5 to 1 ug RNA underwent reverse transcription using random hexamers. One entry per CDR3 protein, called by TCRdb with MiXCR from the immunoSEQ multiplex PCR reads. The data show tens of thousands of distinct CDR3 sequences, about 95% seen once. High-throughput TCR beta sequencing covered peripheral CD8+ and CD4+ T cells. This sequence was found in a human donor with Susac syndrome. The specimen sequenced was CD8+ T cells from PBMCs. The V call is TRBV5-6, the J call TRBJ2-7; no definite D call. CDR3 DNA: TGTGCCAGCAGCACGTCCTACGAGCAGTACTTC. It yields the protein CASSTSYEQYF.